A single sample gave rise to the 12 T cell receptor beta chains below, sequenced in a study of T cells after posttransplantation cyclophosphamide. Generated by immunoSEQ multiplex PCR, the TCRdb table keeps only in-frame clones and is missing some. Observed in the sample are 20,000 to 25,000 clones, none of them singletons. Treatment was busulfan-fludarabine conditioning, a marrow graft, and cyclophosphamide on days +3 and +4. The sample was PBMCs, taken after allogeneic stem cell transplant with posttransplant cyclophosphamide. These receptors came from a young adult male patient who received an allogeneic stem cell transplant from a related donor, was CMV-positive, and had no GVHD. The T cells may come from the graft donor.

This clone was seen ten or more times. The J gene is TRBJ2-2, the V gene TRBV7-6, with D perhaps TRBD2 (5 bases). Germline V gene sequence: CDR1 SGHVS, CDR2 FNYEAQ. This CDR3 spans 15 amino acids. V was shortened by 5 bases and J by 4 bases, with 14 bases between the two germline ends. CDR3 nucleotides: TGTGCCAGCAGCGATGTCACGGGGAGCACCGGGGAGCTGTTTTTT. Amino acids: CASSDVTGSTGELFF.

Ten or more counts support this clone. The genes are TRBV18 and TRBJ2-3; 8 bases map to TRBD1. CDR3 length: 16 residues. Trimming took 0 bases from V and 1 from J; bases not matched to a gene: 3. Germline values: CDR1 KGHSH, CDR2 LQKENI. The CDR3 coding sequence is TGTGCCAGCTCACCACCTAAGACAGGGGGCACAGATACGCAGTATTTT. Its protein is CASSPPKTGGTDTQYF.

Only a few counts were recorded for this clone. The chain carries TRBV6-6 and TRBJ2-1; 11 bases line up with TRBD1. CDR1 and CDR2 from the germline V gene are MNHNY and SVGAGI (reference sequence). This CDR3 spans 15 amino acids. V gave up 6 bases and J gave up 7 bases; unmatched junction bases: 8. The CDR3 sequence: CASRTAGTGGNEQFF. The CDR3 coding sequence is TGTGCCAGCAGAACCGCCGGGACAGGGGGAAATGAGCAGTTCTTC.

At least ten counts were recorded for this clone. V usage is TRBV9 and J usage is TRBJ2-2, with 13 bases that match TRBD2. The V segment lost 0 bases and the J segment 5 bases; nucleotides outside the gene matches: 10. The CDR3 covers 19 residues. In germline, CDR1 is SGDLS, CDR2 YYNGEE. The CDR3 loop reads CASSVDSGLAGVKTGELFF. CDR3 in DNA: TGTGCCAGCAGCGTAGATTCTGGACTAGCGGGAGTAAAAACCGGGGAGCTGTTTTTT.

This clone was picked up many times. The chain links TRBV5-1 to TRBJ2-3; 10 bases are a match to TRBD2. CDR1 is SGHRS and CDR2 is YFSETQ in the germline V gene. Losses at the gene ends were 0 bases for V and 0 bases for J; bases not matched to a gene: 7. CDR3 length: 18 residues. CDR3 DNA sequence: TGCGCCAGCAGCTTGGTCTTCACTAGCGGGGCTAGCACAGATACGCAGTATTTT. Its translation: CASSLVFTSGASTDTQYF. Based on the CDR3 plus reference TRBV5-1 and TRBJ2-3, the full variable domain is KAGVTQTPRYLIKTRGQQVTLSCSPISGHRSVSWYQQTPGQGLQFLFEYFSETQRNKGNFPGRFSGRQFSNSRSEMNVSTLELGDSALYLCASSLVFTSGASTDTQYFGPGTRLTVL.

This clone was seen ten or more times. The V gene is TRBV28, the J gene TRBJ2-7; TRBD2 is a possible D gene (6 bases). Germline-derived CDR1 and CDR2 are MDHEN and SYDVKM. This CDR3 has 17 residues. Trimming removed 5 bases at V and 3 bases at J, with 23 bases between. The CDR3 DNA follows: TGTGCCAGCAGTCCGCAGTATGGGCCGGGACTCCTCTACGAGCAGTACTTC. Its translation is CASSPQYGPGLLYEQYF.

In its sample, this clone was seen many times. The V call is TRBV28, the J call TRBJ2-5; a weak D match, TRBD1 (6 bases). The germline V and J ends were trimmed by 5 bases and 1 base, with 11 bases remaining between them. CDR3 length: 14 residues. Germline V CDR1 and CDR2: MDHEN, SYDVKM. DNA of the CDR3: TGTGCCAGCAGTCGAGACAGGCTCCAAGAGACCCAGTACTTC. It yields the protein CASSRDRLQETQYF. Based on the CDR3 plus reference TRBV28 and TRBJ2-5, the full variable domain is DVKVTQSSRYLVKRTGEKVFLECVQDMDHENMFWYRQDPGLGLRLIYFSYDVKMKEKGDIPEGYSVSREKKERFSLILESASTNQTSMYLCASSRDRLQETQYFGPGTRLLVL.

This clone was seen at least ten times. The chain carries TRBV28 and TRBJ2-7; 8 nucleotides line up with TRBD2. V shed 10 bases, J shed 0 bases, and the junction held 11 bases outside the gene matches. Germline V lookup: CDR1 MDHEN, CDR2 SYDVKM. The CDR3 spans 15 residues. Here the CDR3 reads CATQSAGATSYEQYF. The CDR3 DNA is TGTGCCACCCAATCAGCGGGGGCTACCTCCTACGAGCAGTACTTC.

This clone was counted many times. The J gene is TRBJ1-2, the V gene TRBV19; D not certain. The germline V gene has CDR1 LNHDA and CDR2 SQIVND (reference sequence). CDR3 length: 16 amino acids. Trimming removed 6 bases from V and 8 bases from J, with 25 bases in between. Written as DNA, the CDR3 is TGTGCCAGTAGGCTCAACGAGGGAACGGGTGGTTCGGGCTACACCTTC. Its protein product is CASRLNEGTGGSGYTF.

This clone was found many times. The chain uses TRBV5-1 and TRBJ2-1, with a possible D match to TRBD2 (5 bases). The CDR3 length is 12 residues. Germline lookup yields CDR1 SGHRS and CDR2 YFSETQ. V dropped 1 base and J dropped 9 bases, with 8 bases sitting between them. The CDR3 DNA reads TGCGCCAGCAGCTTGAAGGCGGGTGAGCAGTTCTTC. Amino acids: CASSLKAGEQFF.

Many counts were recorded for this clone. Within the sample, other DNA sequences also encode this same CDR3. The chain employs TRBV28 and TRBJ1-5; a weak D match, TRBD1 (6 bases). Germline V gene lookup returns CDR1 MDHEN and CDR2 SYDVKM. The CDR3 is 12 residues long. The ends were cut back, 6 bases at V and 4 bases at J, with 7 bases in the middle. In nucleotides, the CDR3 is TGTGCCAGCAGAGGGGGAAATCAGCCCCAGCATTTT. This gives the protein CASRGGNQPQHF.

This clone was observed at least ten times. The chain joins TRBV10-3 to TRBJ2-6; a possible D gene is TRBD2 (5 bases). V shed 3 bases and J shed 2 bases, with 11 bases lying between them. Germline loops: CDR1 ENHRY, CDR2 SYGVKD. There are 16 residues in the CDR3. The CDR3 spells CAISDKGVAGANVLTF. CDR3 nucleotides: TGTGCCATCAGTGACAAGGGAGTGGCTGGGGCCAACGTCCTGACTTTC.